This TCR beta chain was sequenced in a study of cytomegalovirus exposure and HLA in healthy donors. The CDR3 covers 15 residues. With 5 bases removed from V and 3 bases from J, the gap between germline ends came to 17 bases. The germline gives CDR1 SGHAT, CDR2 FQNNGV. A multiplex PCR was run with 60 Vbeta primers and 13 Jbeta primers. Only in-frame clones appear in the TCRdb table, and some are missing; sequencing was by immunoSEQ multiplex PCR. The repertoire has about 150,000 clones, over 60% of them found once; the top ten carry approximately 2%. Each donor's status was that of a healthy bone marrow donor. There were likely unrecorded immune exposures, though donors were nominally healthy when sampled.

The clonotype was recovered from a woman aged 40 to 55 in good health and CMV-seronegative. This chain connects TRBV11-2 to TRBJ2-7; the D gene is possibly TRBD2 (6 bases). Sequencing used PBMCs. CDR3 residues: CASSIRDAGIYEQYF. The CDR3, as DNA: TGTGCCAGCAGCATCCGGGACGCGGGAATCTACGAGCAGTACTTC.